The present entry profiles one TCR beta chain with its context. Produced via immunoSEQ multiplex PCR; TCRdb's table is partial and in-frame only. The sample carries 200,000 or so clones, about 88% recorded once. Researchers sorted participants into cohorts using their self-reported clinical history. This record belongs to a study of blood T cell repertoires in COVID-19. Study as a whole: Spain, Italy and the United States supplied samples that represented acute and convalescent COVID-19.

This CDR3 comprises 15 residues. Trimming removed 6 bases at V and 5 bases at J, with 16 bases between. Germline values: CDR1 MNHEY, CDR2 SVGAGI. The sample was PBMCs or T cells enriched from blood (not recorded which). The chain uses TRBV6-5 and TRBJ2-2; D perhaps matches TRBD1 (6 bases). The TCR originated in a woman aged 40 to 55 with acute COVID-19. Written as DNA, the CDR3 is TGTGCCAGCAGCCGACGAGGGGGTATAACCGGGGAGCTGTTTTTT. Translating it yields CASSRRGGITGELFF.